This T cell receptor beta chain was sequenced during a study of T-cell reconstitution after alpha-beta-depleted transplantation in children. Findings and caveats of the study: One year after transplant, T-cell counts and diversity came mostly from newly produced T cells. At day 60, the high TCRbeta diversity found in some patients originated from recipient T cells and thymic progenitors that had survived.

This clonotype was seen repeatedly, ten times or more. Its matching antigen is unknown. The library targeted TCRbeta and was prepared with unique molecular identifiers. TCRdb ran MiXCR on the PCR reads and lists one entry per CDR3 protein. The sample lists hundreds of thousands of distinct CDR3 sequences, around 7.8% occurring once. There are 13 residues in the CDR3. Trimming took 1 base from V and 4 from J, leaving 10 bases between them. CDR1 DFQATT and CDR2 SNEGSKA come from the germline V gene (reference sequence). The source material was PBMCs, mostly from graft donor cells, sampled 180 days after TCRalphabeta/CD19-depleted stem cell transplant. The rearrangement joins TRBV20-1 to TRBJ1-1, with a weak D call TRBD1 (5 bases). The receptor's source is a male patient aged 10 to 17 who had a stem cell transplant for acute lymphoblastic leukemia, so the T cells may come from the graft donor. CDR3 loop: CSARGAGGTEAFF. As DNA, the CDR3 is TGCAGTGCTAGAGGTGCGGGGGGCACTGAAGCTTTCTTT.